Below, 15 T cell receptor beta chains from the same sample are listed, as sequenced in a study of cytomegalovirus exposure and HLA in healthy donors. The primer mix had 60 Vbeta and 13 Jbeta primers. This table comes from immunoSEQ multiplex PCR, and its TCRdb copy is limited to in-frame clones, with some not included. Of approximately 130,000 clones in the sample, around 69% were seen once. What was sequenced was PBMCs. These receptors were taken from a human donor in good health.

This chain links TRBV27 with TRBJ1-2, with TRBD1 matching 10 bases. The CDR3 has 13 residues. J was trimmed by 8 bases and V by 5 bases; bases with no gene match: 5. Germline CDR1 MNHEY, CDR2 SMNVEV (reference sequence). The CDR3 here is CASSPGTGVGYTF. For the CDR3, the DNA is TGTGCCAGCAGTCCAGGGACAGGGGTGGGCTACACCTTC.

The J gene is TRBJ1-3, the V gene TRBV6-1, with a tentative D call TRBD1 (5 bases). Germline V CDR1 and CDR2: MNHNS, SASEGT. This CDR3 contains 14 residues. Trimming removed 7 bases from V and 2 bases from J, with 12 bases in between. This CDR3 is CASKPGNTGNTIYF. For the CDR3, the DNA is TGTGCCAGCAAGCCAGGGAATACTGGAAACACCATATATTTT.

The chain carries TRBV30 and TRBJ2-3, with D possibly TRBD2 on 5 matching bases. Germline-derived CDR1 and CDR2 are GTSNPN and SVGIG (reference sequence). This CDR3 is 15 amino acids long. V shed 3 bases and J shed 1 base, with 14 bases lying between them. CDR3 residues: CAWSVDFPGTDTQYF. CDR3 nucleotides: TGTGCCTGGAGCGTGGACTTCCCTGGCACAGATACGCAGTATTTT.

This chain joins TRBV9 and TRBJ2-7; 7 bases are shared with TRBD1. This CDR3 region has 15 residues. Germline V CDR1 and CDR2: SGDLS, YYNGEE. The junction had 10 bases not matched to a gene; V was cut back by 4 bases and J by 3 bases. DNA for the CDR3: TGTGCCAGCAGCCTAGGGGACAGCAACATCTACGAGCAGTACTTC. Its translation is CASSLGDSNIYEQYF.

CDR3 nucleotides: TGTGCCAGCAGCGCCGACAGTGGGCCGACCTCACCCCTCCACTTT. As protein: CASSADSGPTSPLHF. This chain joins TRBV9 and TRBJ1-6; D possibly corresponds to TRBD1 (5 bases). Germline V CDR1 and CDR2: SGDLS, YYNGEE. This CDR3 has 15 residues. V was trimmed by 3 bases and J by 10 bases, leaving 17 bases between them.

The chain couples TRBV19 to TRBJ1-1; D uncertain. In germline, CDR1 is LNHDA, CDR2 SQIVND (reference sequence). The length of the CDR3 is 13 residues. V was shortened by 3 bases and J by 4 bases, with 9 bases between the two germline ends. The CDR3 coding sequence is TGTGCCAGTAGTATTATCGGTTCCACTGAAGCTTTCTTT. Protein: CASSIIGSTEAFF. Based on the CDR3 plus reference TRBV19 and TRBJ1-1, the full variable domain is DGGITQSPKYLFRKEGQNVTLSCEQNLNHDAMYWYRQDPGQGLRLIYYSQIVNDFQKGDIAEGYSVSREKKESFPLTVTSAQKNPTAFYLCASSIIGSTEAFFGQGTRLTVV.

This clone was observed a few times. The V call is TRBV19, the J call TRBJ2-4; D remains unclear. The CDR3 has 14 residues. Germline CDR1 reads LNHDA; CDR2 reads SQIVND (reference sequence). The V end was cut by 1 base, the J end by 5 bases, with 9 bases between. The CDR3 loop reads CASSIGSAQNIQYF. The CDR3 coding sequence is TGTGCCAGTAGTATAGGCAGTGCCCAAAACATTCAGTACTTC.

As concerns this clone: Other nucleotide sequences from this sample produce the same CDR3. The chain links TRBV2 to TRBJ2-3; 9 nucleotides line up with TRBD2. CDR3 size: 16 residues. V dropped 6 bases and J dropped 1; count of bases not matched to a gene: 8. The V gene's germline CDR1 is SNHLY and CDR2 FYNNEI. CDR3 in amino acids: CASRRLAGGGTDTQYF. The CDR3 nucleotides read TGTGCCAGCAGACGGCTGGCGGGGGGGGGCACAGATACGCAGTATTTT.

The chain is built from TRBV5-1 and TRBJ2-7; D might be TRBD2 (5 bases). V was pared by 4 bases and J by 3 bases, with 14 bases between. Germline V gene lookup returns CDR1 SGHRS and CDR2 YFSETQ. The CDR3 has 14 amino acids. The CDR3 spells CASSDAGKNYEQYF. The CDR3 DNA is TGCGCCAGCAGCGATGCCGGGAAGAACTACGAGCAGTACTTC.

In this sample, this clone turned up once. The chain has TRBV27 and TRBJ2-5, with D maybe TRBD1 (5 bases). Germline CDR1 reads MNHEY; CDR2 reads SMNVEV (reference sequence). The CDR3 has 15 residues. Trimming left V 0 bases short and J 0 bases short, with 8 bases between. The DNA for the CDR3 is TGTGCCAGCAGTTTATCGTCAGGGTACCAAGAGACCCAGTACTTC. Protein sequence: CASSLSSGYQETQYF.

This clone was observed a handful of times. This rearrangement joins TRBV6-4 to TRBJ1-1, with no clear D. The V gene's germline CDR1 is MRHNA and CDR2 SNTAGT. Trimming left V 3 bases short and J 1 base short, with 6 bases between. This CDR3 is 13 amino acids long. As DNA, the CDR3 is TGTGCCAGCAGTGAGGAGGGGAACACTGAAGCTTTCTTT. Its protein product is CASSEEGNTEAFF.

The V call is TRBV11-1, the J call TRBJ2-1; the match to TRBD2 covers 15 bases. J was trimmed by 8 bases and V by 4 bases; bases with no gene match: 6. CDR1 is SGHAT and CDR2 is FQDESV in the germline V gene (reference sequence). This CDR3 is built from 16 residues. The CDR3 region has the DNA TGTGCCAGCAGCTCCTGGACTAGCGGGGGGGCGGATGAGCAGTTCTTC. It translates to CASSSWTSGGADEQFF.

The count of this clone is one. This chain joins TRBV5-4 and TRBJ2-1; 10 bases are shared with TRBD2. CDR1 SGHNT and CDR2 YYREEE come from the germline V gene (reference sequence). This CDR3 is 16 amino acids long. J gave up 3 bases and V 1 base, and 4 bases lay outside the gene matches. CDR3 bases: TGTGCCAGCAGCTTGCTAAGCGGGAGGGACTACAATGAGCAGTTCTTC. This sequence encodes CASSLLSGRDYNEQFF.

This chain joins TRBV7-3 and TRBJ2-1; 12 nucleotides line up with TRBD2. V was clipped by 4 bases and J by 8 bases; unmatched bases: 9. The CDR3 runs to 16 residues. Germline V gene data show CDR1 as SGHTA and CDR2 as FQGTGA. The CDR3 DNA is TGTGCCAGCAGCTCCAGACCGGGGACTAGCGGGCATGAGCAGTTCTTC. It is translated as CASSSRPGTSGHEQFF.

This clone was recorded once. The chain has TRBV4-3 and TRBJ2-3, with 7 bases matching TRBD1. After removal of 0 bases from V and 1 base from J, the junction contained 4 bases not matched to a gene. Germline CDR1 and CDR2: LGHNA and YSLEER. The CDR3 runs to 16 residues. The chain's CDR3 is CASSQDHRGGTDTQYF. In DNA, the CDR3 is TGCGCCAGCAGCCAAGACCACAGGGGAGGCACAGATACGCAGTATTTT.